The text below deals with one TCR beta chain. Its antigen is as yet unknown. The authors distributed each subset's genomic DNA evenly over several immunoSEQ plates. Libraries were prepared by immunoSEQ multiplex PCR; TCRdb keeps only in-frame clonotypes and omits some of them. The sample yields about 590,000 clones, about 95% seen once. The data stem from a study of shared clonotypes between healthy human individuals. For the study at large: Donors consisted of two women and a few men between 18 and 49. Study-wide results and caveats: It was only blood that was sampled, and tissue repertoires likely differ.

CDR3 length: 15 amino acids. V lost 4 bases and J lost 4, with 16 bases in between. Per germline, CDR1 MDHEN and CDR2 SYDVKM. Selected positively for CCR7 and CD45RO-negative, naive CD8 cells excluded terminally differentiated effector memory CD45RA+ cells. The sample comprised naive CD8+ T cells sorted from blood. The chain joins TRBV28 to TRBJ1-1; D possibly corresponds to TRBD1 (5 bases). This receptor was obtained from a woman in her 30s in good health. The CDR3 DNA sequence: TGTGCCAGCAGTTGGGGCGTGGGCCCGGGCACTGAAGCTTTCTTT. It translates to CASSWGVGPGTEAFF.